The T cell receptor (beta chain) under discussion was sequenced for a study of T cell repertoires in cytomegalovirus infection. Regarding the study as a whole: In two of eight donors, the top clonotype was HLA-C-restricted CMV-specific.

Turning to this clonotype: The antigen remains undetermined.

The CDR3 is 12 residues long. CDR1 SGHTA and CDR2 FQGNSA come from the germline V gene. V lost 5 bases, J lost 10 bases, and 14 bases lay in between. TCRdb analysed the reads with MiXCR anew, one entry per CDR3 protein. Here the sample spans roughly 500,000 distinct CDR3 sequences, 30% to 35% being singletons. The specimen was cultured PBMCs, collected from culture after CMV antigen stimulation. V gene TRBV7-2 combines with J gene TRBJ1-1; perhaps TRBD1 as D (6 bases). The sequence was collected from a human donor in good health (CMV status not recorded). Some clones in this sample may be carry-over from other donors' samples. CDR3 nucleotides: TGTGCCAGCAGCCAGGACAGAGGGTCAGCTTTCTTT. Encoded protein: CASSQDRGSAFF.